This entry lists 30 T cell receptor beta chains sequenced from one sample in a study of blood T cell repertoires in COVID-19. Assay: immunoSEQ multiplex PCR; the TCRdb copy retains only in-frame clones and omits some. This sample has some 120,000 clones; 90% occur once, and the top ten carry under 4.5%. The specimen was peripheral blood. The receptor source for this set is a man aged 45 to 65 with active COVID-19.

This chain uses TRBV5-8 with TRBJ2-2, with TRBD2 identical over 13 bases. CDR1 SGHTS and CDR2 YDEGEE come from the germline V gene. With 5 bases clipped from V and 2 bases from J, the junction kept 6 bases outside the gene matches. The CDR3 has 17 amino acids. CDR3 protein: CASSQGLAGVNTGELFF. The CDR3 region has the DNA TGTGCCAGCAGTCAAGGACTAGCGGGAGTTAACACCGGGGAGCTGTTTTTT.

This clone was detected once. V gene TRBV6-5 combines with J gene TRBJ2-5; 7 bases align to TRBD1. The CDR3 totals 13 residues. V dropped 6 bases and J dropped 4; count of bases not matched to a gene: 5. Germline V gene data show CDR1 as MNHEY and CDR2 as SVGAGI. The CDR3: CASRARGTETQYF. The DNA of the CDR3 is TGTGCCAGCAGAGCCAGGGGGACAGAGACCCAGTACTTC.

The chain is built from TRBV10-3 and TRBJ1-4, with 9 positions matching TRBD1. The CDR3 is 17 residues long. The germline V gene encodes CDR1 ENHRY and CDR2 SYGVKD. Trimming cost V 7 bases and J 0 bases; bases outside gene matches: 9. CDR3 bases: TGTGCCATCAAGCCGGGACAGGGCAGCTCAACTAATGAAAAACTGTTTTTT. This codes for CAIKPGQGSSTNEKLFF.

The chain couples TRBV6-6 to TRBJ2-1, with 14 bases aligning to TRBD2. CDR3 length: 15 residues. Per germline, CDR1 MNHNY and CDR2 SVGAGI (reference sequence). With 5 bases clipped from V and 6 bases from J, the junction kept 3 bases outside the gene matches. The CDR3 protein is CASSGTSGRGNEQFF. CDR3 bases: TGTGCCAGCAGTGGGACTAGCGGGAGAGGCAATGAGCAGTTCTTC.

V is TRBV9 and J is TRBJ2-2; D not certain. The CDR3 totals 11 residues. The germline CDR1 and CDR2 sequences are SGDLS and YYNGEE. Trimming left V 4 bases short and J 8 bases short, with 6 bases between. CDR3 sequence reads: CASSLTGELFF. CDR3 DNA: TGTGCCAGCAGCCTAACTGGGGAGCTGTTTTTT.

This rearrangement joins TRBV10-3 to TRBJ2-5; D is unresolved. CDR1 is ENHRY and CDR2 is SYGVKD in the germline V gene. V gave up 4 bases and J gave up 5 bases, with 8 bases separating them. The CDR3 totals 12 residues. The CDR3 nucleotides are TGTGCCATCAGTGCCCCCGGGGAGACCCAGTACTTC. Its protein product is CAISAPGETQYF.

This chain uses TRBV10-3 with TRBJ2-3; 8 bases agree with TRBD2. CDR1 and CDR2 (germline): ENHRY, SYGVKD. This CDR3 comprises 13 residues. The trim removed 10 bases at V and 3 bases at J, leaving 6 bases unmatched. CDR3 bases: TGTGCCACGAGCGGGGGACCTACAGATACGCAGTATTTT. Translated, it gives CATSGGPTDTQYF.

The chain uses TRBV20-1 and TRBJ2-1, with D perhaps TRBD2 (8 bases). The ends were cut back, 3 bases at V and 6 bases at J, with 27 bases in the middle. CDR3 length: 18 residues. Germline-derived CDR1 and CDR2 are DFQATT and SNEGSKA (reference sequence). CDR3 DNA: TGCAGTGCTAGTACGACAGGGTTCAGGCTAGCGGGTGGCAATGAGCAGTTCTTC. It encodes CSASTTGFRLAGGNEQFF.

The V call is TRBV6-5, the J call TRBJ1-4; a weak D match, TRBD1 (5 bases). Germline values: CDR1 MNHEY, CDR2 SVGAGI. This CDR3 has 16 amino acids. Trimming shortened V by 0 bases and J by 5 bases, and 13 bases separated the two germline ends. The CDR3 region has the DNA TGTGCCAGCAGTTACTCGACTGGGGCAGTAAATGAAAAACTGTTTTTT. The encoded protein is CASSYSTGAVNEKLFF.

The chain carries TRBV2 and TRBJ1-2; 8 bases are a match to TRBD1. Germline-derived CDR1 and CDR2 are SNHLY and FYNNEI. CDR3 size: 17 residues. Unmatched junction bases numbered 14, after V lost 2 bases and J lost 6 bases. CDR3 residues: CASSEFPGQGGWDGYTF. The CDR3 DNA reads as TGTGCCAGCAGTGAATTCCCTGGACAGGGCGGGTGGGATGGCTACACCTTC.

This chain joins TRBV5-1 and TRBJ2-3; 7 nucleotides agree with TRBD2. The CDR3 runs 16 residues. The V segment lost 4 bases and the J segment 2 bases; nucleotides outside the gene matches: 10. Germline V CDR1 and CDR2: SGHRS, YFSETQ. The CDR3 spells CASSVIAGDDTDTQYF. CDR3 sequence (DNA): TGCGCCAGCAGCGTTATAGCGGGCGACGACACAGATACGCAGTATTTT.

The rearrangement links TRBV19 to TRBJ2-3, with D possibly matching TRBD2 (6 bases). CDR1 is LNHDA and CDR2 is SQIVND in the germline V gene (reference sequence). Trimming left V 7 bases short and J 3 bases short, with 14 bases between. There are 14 residues in the CDR3. In nucleotides, the CDR3 is TGTGCCAGTAAAAAAGCGGGTCATACAGATACGCAGTATTTT. Amino acids: CASKKAGHTDTQYF.

The rearrangement uses TRBV2 and TRBJ2-2; 7 bases line up with TRBD2. The CDR3 length is 15 residues. Losses at the gene ends were 7 bases for V and 5 bases for J; bases not matched to a gene: 10. Germline-derived CDR1 and CDR2 are SNHLY and FYNNEI. DNA of the CDR3: TGTGCCAGCAATGGGGCGGGAGTGACGACCGGGGAGCTGTTTTTT. Its translation is CASNGAGVTTGELFF.

This clone was detected only once. The chain carries TRBV6-5 and TRBJ1-2; D might be TRBD1 (5 bases). Germline CDR1 MNHEY, CDR2 SVGAGI. Trimming took off 5 bases at V and 8 bases at J, with 15 bases between the two ends. The CDR3 consists of 13 residues. CDR3: CASSRQGSRGYTF. DNA for the CDR3: TGTGCCAGCAGTAGGCAGGGATCACGGGGCTACACCTTC.

The rearrangement uses TRBV25-1 and TRBJ1-6; 8 bases are shared with TRBD1. Trimming at V came to 7 bases and at J to 9 bases, leaving 8 bases not matched to a gene. The CDR3 spans 14 residues. Germline assignment: CDR1 MGHDK and CDR2 SYGVNS. The CDR3 sequence: CASTTGTGASPLHF. CDR3 bases: TGTGCCAGCACCACCGGGACAGGAGCTTCACCCCTCCACTTT.

The rearrangement uses TRBV6-5 and TRBJ2-2, with a weak D call TRBD2 (5 bases). The CDR3 extends over 16 amino acids. CDR1 and CDR2 (germline): MNHEY, SVGAGI. V lost 2 bases, J lost 5 bases, and 15 bases lay in between. The CDR3 nucleotides are TGTGCCAGCAGTTACGAGTACGGGGTAGGGACCGGGGAGCTGTTTTTT. It specifies CASSYEYGVGTGELFF.

The rearrangement joins TRBV9 to TRBJ2-3; 11 nucleotides line up with TRBD2. The CDR3 extends over 16 amino acids. V lost 4 bases, J lost 0 bases, and 4 bases stayed unmatched. From germline, CDR1 is SGDLS and CDR2 YYNGEE. Written as DNA, the CDR3 is TGTGCCAGCAGCTACGGACTAGCGGGCAGCACAGATACGCAGTATTTT. Translated, it gives CASSYGLAGSTDTQYF.

The genes are TRBV12-5 and TRBJ1-2; 8 nucleotides agree with TRBD1. Unmatched junction bases numbered 11, after V lost 6 bases and J lost 2 bases. Per germline, CDR1 LGHNT and CDR2 FRNRAP. The CDR3 has 16 amino acids. The CDR3 coding sequence is TGTGCTAGTGGAATGTCGGGGGACAGGTCGAACTATGGCTACACCTTC. Translation: CASGMSGDRSNYGYTF. Full variable domain (missing parts from reference TRBV12-5 and TRBJ1-2): DARVTQTPRHKVTEMGQEVTMRCQPILGHNTVFWYRQTMMQGLELLAYFRNRAPLDDSGMPKDRFSAEMPDATLATLKIQPSEPRDSAVYFCASGMSGDRSNYGYTFGSGTRLTVV.

In the case of this clone: A junction boundary mismatches the germline segment, possibly from a read error. V gene TRBV6-1 combines with J gene TRBJ1-1; D is unclear. The CDR3 sequence is 13 residues long. CDR1 and CDR2 from the germline V gene are MNHNS and SASEGT. CDR3 protein: CASSEDGWRVTLF. The CDR3 DNA is TGTGCCAGCAGTGAAGACGGTTGGCGTGTGACACTGTTT.

The V and J genes are TRBV28 and TRBJ1-2; maybe TRBD1 (5 bases). This CDR3 is 15 amino acids long. Germline loops: CDR1 MDHEN, CDR2 SYDVKM. Between the trimmed V and J ends, which lost 10 bases and 10 bases, there was a span of 28 bases. This CDR3 is CATRPSRRDSNYYTF. In DNA form, the CDR3 reads TGTGCCACCCGTCCCTCACGCCGGGACTCTAACTACTACACCTTC.

V gene TRBV21-1 combines with J gene TRBJ1-1. TRBV21-1 corresponds to a pseudogene. The CDR3 runs 15 residues. CDR3 amino acids: CASSKGGGMNTEAFF. For the CDR3, the DNA is TGTGCCAGCAGCAAAGGGGGAGGCATGAACACTGAAGCTTTCTTT.

This sequence joins TRBV28 and TRBJ2-1, with TRBD1 as a possible D gene (5 bases). Germline values: CDR1 MDHEN, CDR2 SYDVKM. The germline V and J ends were trimmed by 6 bases and 8 bases, with 20 bases remaining between them. CDR3 length: 15 amino acids. The CDR3 nucleotides read TGTGCCAGCAGCCACGGATTCGACGTGACAGATGAGCAGTTCTTC. Its protein is CASSHGFDVTDEQFF.

The genes are TRBV24-1 and TRBJ2-1; 9 bases line up with TRBD2. V dropped 4 bases and J dropped 1; count of bases not matched to a gene: 4. This CDR3 region has 16 residues. Germline lookup yields CDR1 KGHDR and CDR2 SFDVKD. The CDR3 region is CATSETSGPSYNEQFF. As DNA, the CDR3 is TGTGCCACCAGTGAAACTAGCGGGCCATCCTACAATGAGCAGTTCTTC.

The chain carries TRBV9 and TRBJ2-3; D possibly corresponds to TRBD1 (6 bases). In germline, CDR1 is SGDLS, CDR2 YYNGEE. V lost 3 bases to trimming and J lost 6 bases, with 20 bases between them. The CDR3 spans 16 residues. The CDR3 here is CASSGFGRLQGDTQYF. The CDR3 coding sequence is TGTGCCAGCAGCGGGTTTGGGCGGCTTCAGGGGGATACGCAGTATTTT.

The chain joins TRBV6-5 to TRBJ1-1, with 7 bases fitting TRBD1. Germline loops: CDR1 MNHEY, CDR2 SVGAGI. Losses at the gene ends were 5 bases for V and 4 bases for J; bases not matched to a gene: 10. The CDR3 is 15 amino acids. The CDR3 nucleotides read TGTGCCAGCAGTCCCAATACAGGGGTCGGCACTGAAGCTTTCTTT. This sequence encodes CASSPNTGVGTEAFF.

The rearrangement uses TRBV19 and TRBJ1-1; D gene unclear. Trimming took 7 bases from V and 1 from J, leaving 10 bases between them. This CDR3 is built from 13 residues. The V gene's germline CDR1 is LNHDA and CDR2 SQIVND (reference sequence). CDR3 amino acids: CASNRMWNTEAFF. DNA of the CDR3: TGTGCCAGTAACAGAATGTGGAACACTGAAGCTTTCTTT.

The chain employs TRBV29-1 and TRBJ1-2; TRBD1 is a possible D gene (6 bases). The CDR3 is 11 amino acids. V lost 4 bases to trimming and J lost 8 bases, with 11 bases between them. The V gene's germline CDR1 is SQVTM and CDR2 ANQGSEA. The CDR3 nucleotides read TGCAGCGTTGCCAGGGGTCGCGGCTACACCTTC. Its protein is CSVARGRGYTF.

The chain joins TRBV19 to TRBJ2-1; TRBD2 matches at 9 bases. This CDR3 region has 14 residues. Losses at the gene ends were 7 bases for V and 9 bases for J; bases not matched to a gene: 10. Germline-derived CDR1 and CDR2 are LNHDA and SQIVND (reference sequence). The CDR3 here is CASTKAGGVSEQFF. DNA of the CDR3: TGTGCCAGTACGAAAGCGGGGGGCGTTAGTGAGCAGTTCTTC.

This clone was counted between two and nine times. This chain connects TRBV7-6 to TRBJ1-1; D remains unclear. V was shortened by 2 bases and J by 1 base, with 17 bases between the two germline ends. The CDR3 totals 17 residues. Per germline, CDR1 SGHVS and CDR2 FNYEAQ. The CDR3, as DNA: TGTGCCAGCAGCTTATATGGGCCAGGCCGAAAGAACACTGAAGCTTTCTTT. This gives the protein CASSLYGPGRKNTEAFF.

V is TRBV18 and J is TRBJ2-6; no clear D gene. Trimming stripped 6 bases from V and 0 bases from J, with 6 bases between. Germline V lookup: CDR1 KGHSH, CDR2 LQKENI. The CDR3 consists of 14 residues. This chain's CDR3 is CASSRGSGANVLTF. The CDR3 DNA reads TGTGCCAGCTCTCGAGGCTCTGGGGCCAACGTCCTGACTTTC.